A single sample is the source of the 25 T cell receptor beta chains below, sequenced in a study of human T cells and chemical hapten exposure. Time point given: patch test 1, 2 weeks after DPC sensitization. Treatment denoted: therapeutic diphenylcyclopropenone sensitization with weekly scalp DPC. Each CDR3 protein gets one entry after TCRdb re-called the RACE reads with MiXCR. The sample shows around 120,000 distinct CDR3 sequences, approximately 9.9% of them seen only once. The specimen comprised whole blood, sampled in connection with sensitization to the hapten diphenylcyclopropenone (DPC). These receptors came from a woman aged 40-49 years with alopecia areata. Some clones in this sample may be carry-over from other donors' samples.

V is TRBV14 and J is TRBJ1-1, with 7 bases aligning to TRBD1. The CDR3 runs 16 residues. CDR1 is SGHDN and CDR2 is FVKESK in the germline V gene. J was trimmed by 6 bases and V by 0 bases; bases with no gene match: 10. CDR3 sequence reads: CASSQERPRGIPEAFF. CDR3 DNA sequence: TGTGCCAGCAGCCAAGAGAGGCCCAGGGGGATCCCTGAAGCTTTCTTT.

This clonotype was found many times. The genes are TRBV20-1 and TRBJ2-4, with D hard to call. CDR1 and CDR2 (germline): DFQATT, SNEGSKA (reference sequence). V lost 2 bases and J 8 bases, leaving 19 bases between the germline ends. CDR3 size: 15 residues. The CDR3, as DNA: TGCAGTGCTAGAAGCCCACGGAGCGTCGGAGACATTCAGTACTTC. This encodes CSARSPRSVGDIQYF.

By share of the sample, this clonotype is medium-sized (0.01 to 0.1%). The chain is built from TRBV6-4 and TRBJ2-3; D might be TRBD2 (6 bases). The CDR3 is 15 amino acids. V was shortened by 7 bases and J by 2 bases, with 16 bases between the two germline ends. Looked up from germline, CDR1 is MRHNA and CDR2 is SNTAGT. CDR3 region: CASNPTAGSTDTQYF. CDR3 coding DNA: TGTGCCAGCAACCCTACCGCGGGGTCCACAGATACGCAGTATTTT.

The V and J genes are TRBV6-2 or TRBV6-3 and TRBJ2-7, with D perhaps TRBD1 (6 bases). The germline V gene encodes CDR1 MNHEY and CDR2 SVGEGT. The V end lost 7 bases, the J end lost 0 bases, and 19 bases lay between the germline ends. The CDR3 has 16 residues. CDR3 DNA: TGTGCCAGCAATAGAGCCGACAGGCCCCTCTCCTACGAGCAGTACTTC. Translating gives CASNRADRPLSYEQYF.

Of note for this clonotype: This sequence may be a read error, since a much larger clone differs from it by one base. This is likely a read error, given that the CDR3 carries no conserved phenylalanine or tryptophan at its end. The rearrangement uses TRBV30 and TRBJ1-2, with 7 bases matching TRBD1. CDR1 GTSNPN and CDR2 SVGIG come from the germline V gene (reference sequence). This CDR3 is 14 amino acids long. Losses at the gene ends were 2 bases for V and 4 bases for J; bases not matched to a gene: 7. This CDR3 reads CAWSPTDRAYGYTY. The CDR3 DNA reads TGTGCCTGGAGTCCTACCGACAGGGCCTATGGCTACACCTAC.

This rearrangement joins TRBV5-1 to TRBJ2-5; D is perhaps TRBD2 (6 bases). Germline assignment: CDR1 SGHRS and CDR2 YFSETQ. V was cut by 1 base and J by 3 bases, with 13 bases left in between. The CDR3 totals 15 residues. The CDR3 sequence: CASSLYGGKEETQYF. The CDR3 DNA sequence: TGCGCCAGCAGCTTGTACGGGGGAAAGGAAGAGACCCAGTACTTC. The entire variable domain, with the rest obtained from reference TRBV5-1 and TRBJ2-5, is as follows: KAGVTQTPRYLIKTRGQQVTLSCSPISGHRSVSWYQQTPGQGLQFLFEYFSETQRNKGNFPGRFSGRQFSNSRSEMNVSTLELGDSALYLCASSLYGGKEETQYFGPGTRLLVL.

This clonotype has a handful of counts. The DNA for the CDR3 is TGTGCCAGCAGCCGGGAGCCTCTTAGCACAGATACGCAGTATTTT. Protein product: CASSREPLSTDTQYF. The chain uses TRBV12-3 or TRBV12-4 and TRBJ2-3, with a tentative D call TRBD2 (6 bases). The CDR3 sequence is 15 residues long. V shed 6 bases and J shed 0 bases, with 13 bases lying between them.

CDR3 in amino acids: CASLSDRVNYGYTF. CDR3 DNA: TGTGCCAGCCTTAGTGACAGAGTTAACTATGGCTACACCTTC. This sequence joins TRBV2 and TRBJ1-2, with D maybe TRBD1 (5 bases). Germline CDR1 reads SNHLY; CDR2 reads FYNNEI. Trimming stripped 8 bases from V and 1 base from J, with 14 bases between. CDR3 length: 14 residues.

There are a few counts of this clonotype. V gene TRBV6-2 or TRBV6-3 combines with J gene TRBJ2-4; 8 nucleotides agree with TRBD1. Per germline, CDR1 MNHEY and CDR2 SVGEGT. The V gene end was trimmed by 4 bases and the J gene end by 1 base; junction bases not matched to a gene: 9. The CDR3 has 17 residues. CDR3 nucleotides: TGTGCCAGCAGTTCCAGACAGGGGCTGGGGGCCAAAAACATTCAGTACTTC. The encoded protein is CASSSRQGLGAKNIQYF.

This clonotype was observed a few times. This rearrangement joins TRBV18 to TRBJ2-1, with D perhaps matching TRBD2 (6 bases). Germline CDR1 reads KGHSH; CDR2 reads LQKENI. The CDR3 runs to 16 residues. Trimming cost V 0 bases and J 4 bases, with 13 bases left between them. Written as DNA, the CDR3 is TGTGCCAGCTCACCACCTAGCGGAAGAGATTACAATGAGCAGTTCTTC. Translation: CASSPPSGRDYNEQFF.

There are a few counts of this clonotype. The chain uses TRBV30 and TRBJ2-7; 8 bases fit TRBD2. Germline V gene data show CDR1 as GTSNPN and CDR2 as SVGIG (reference sequence). This CDR3 region has 14 residues. Trimming cost V 3 bases and J 3 bases; bases outside gene matches: 7. This CDR3 reads CAWSRGAGGYEQYF. The CDR3 nucleotides read TGTGCCTGGAGCCGCGGCGCGGGGGGCTACGAGCAGTACTTC.

The rearrangement uses TRBV3-1 and TRBJ2-7; D might be TRBD2 (5 bases). Germline assignment: CDR1 LGHDT and CDR2 YNNKEL (reference sequence). The CDR3 covers 12 residues. V was clipped by 2 bases and J by 7 bases, with 9 bases between them. The CDR3 bases are TGTGCCAGCAGCCAATCGAGGACTGAGCAGTACTTC. Translated: CASSQSRTEQYF.

This clonotype came up a few times. The chain uses TRBV28 and TRBJ1-4; 9 positions match TRBD1. J lost 7 bases, V lost 7 bases, and 4 bases had no gene match. This CDR3 is 13 amino acids long. The germline V gene has CDR1 MDHEN and CDR2 SYDVKM. The CDR3 loop reads CASTDRGGEKLFF. The CDR3 nucleotides read TGTGCCAGCACGGACAGGGGAGGTGAAAAACTGTTTTTT.

This clonotype was recorded at least ten times. This rearrangement joins TRBV15 to TRBJ1-2; D gene unclear. From germline, CDR1 is LNHNV and CDR2 YYDKDF (reference sequence). The CDR3 runs 16 residues. V lost 0 bases, J lost 1 base, and 12 bases lay in between. CDR3 sequence (DNA): TGTGCCACCAGCAGAGATAGGGAGGCTAATAACTATGGCTACACCTTC. This sequence encodes CATSRDREANNYGYTF.

This clonotype has ten or more counts. The chain carries TRBV15 and TRBJ2-7; 11 bases agree with TRBD2. Germline V gene lookup returns CDR1 LNHNV and CDR2 YYDKDF (reference sequence). J gave up 3 bases and V 3 bases, and 10 bases lay outside the gene matches. The CDR3 is 17 residues long. The CDR3 here is CATSRGIAGGFFYEQYF. CDR3 DNA: TGTGCCACCAGCAGGGGAATAGCGGGGGGGTTTTTCTACGAGCAGTACTTC.

There are many counts of this clonotype. The chain has TRBV28 and TRBJ2-2; D gene uncertain. The germline V gene has CDR1 MDHEN and CDR2 SYDVKM. There are 12 residues in the CDR3. V was pared by 5 bases and J by 1 base, with 2 bases between. The CDR3 nucleotides are TGTGCCAGCAGTCTGAACACCGGGGAGCTGTTTTTT. Translation: CASSLNTGELFF.

The rearrangement links TRBV20-1 to TRBJ1-1, with TRBD1 identical over 7 bases. The CDR3 is made up of 16 amino acids. Germline CDR1 and CDR2: DFQATT and SNEGSKA (reference sequence). V was pared by 5 bases and J by 1 base, with 13 bases of the junction left unmatched. CDR3 in DNA: TGCAGTGCTGGAAACCCCAGGGACAGATGGAACACTGAAGCTTTCTTT. Its translation is CSAGNPRDRWNTEAFF.

This clonotype was observed a handful of times. This chain connects TRBV7-2 to TRBJ2-2, with unresolved D. The CDR3 has 14 amino acids. Trimming cost V 4 bases and J 7 bases, with 13 bases left between them. Germline V lookup: CDR1 SGHTA, CDR2 FQGNSA. In DNA, the CDR3 is TGTGCCAGCAGCTCCCCCCGGGTGGTCGGGGAGCTGTTTTTT. This codes for CASSSPRVVGELFF.

This clonotype has a count of ten or more. The V and J genes are TRBV7-2 and TRBJ1-5, with D hard to call. Trimming removed 3 bases from V and 3 bases from J, with 9 bases in between. The CDR3 sequence is 14 residues long. The germline CDR1 and CDR2 sequences are SGHTA and FQGNSA. CDR3 region: CASSFKQFNQPQHF. As DNA, the CDR3 is TGTGCCAGCAGCTTCAAACAGTTCAATCAGCCCCAGCATTTT.

V gene TRBV9 combines with J gene TRBJ2-7; D is unclear. This CDR3 has 14 amino acids. V was trimmed by 0 bases and J by 6 bases, leaving 13 bases between them. Per germline, CDR1 SGDLS and CDR2 YYNGEE. The CDR3 region is CASSVAPSVGEQYF. The CDR3 nucleotides are TGTGCCAGCAGCGTAGCCCCCAGCGTTGGCGAGCAGTACTTC.

This chain links TRBV29-1 with TRBJ2-1, with D uncertain. Trimming pared 7 bases from V and 0 bases from J, leaving 7 bases between. This CDR3 has 12 residues. In germline, CDR1 is SQVTM, CDR2 ANQGSEA. The CDR3 loop reads CSADSSYNEQFF. CDR3 nucleotides: TGCAGCGCGGATAGCTCCTACAATGAGCAGTTCTTC.

This clonotype was found a few times. The V and J genes are TRBV20-1 and TRBJ1-2; weak D call: TRBD1 (6 bases). Germline V CDR1 and CDR2: DFQATT, SNEGSKA (reference sequence). The CDR3 is 14 amino acids. The V gene lost 0 bases and the J gene lost 4 bases, with 12 bases spanning the gap. In nucleotides, the CDR3 is TGCAGTGCTAGAGAGCAGGGGCGCCTCTATGGCTACACCTTC. Encoded protein: CSAREQGRLYGYTF.

In its sample, this clonotype was seen a few times. The chain combines TRBV29-1 with TRBJ2-7; the D is unclear. CDR1 SQVTM and CDR2 ANQGSEA come from the germline V gene. This CDR3 is built from 13 residues. V was pared by 4 bases and J by 2 bases, with 12 bases between. The CDR3 nucleotides are TGCAGCGTTGCACCTAGTCTAACCTACGAGCAGTACTTC. As protein: CSVAPSLTYEQYF.

The rearrangement uses TRBV7-2 and TRBJ1-5; tentative D call: TRBD1 (5 bases). Germline assignment: CDR1 SGHTA and CDR2 FQGNSA. CDR3 size: 13 residues. V lost 5 bases to trimming and J lost 5 bases, with 10 bases between them. CDR3 nucleotide sequence: TGTGCCAGCAGCCCAGGAGGGGATCAGCCCCAGCATTTT. As protein: CASSPGGDQPQHF.

This clonotype was seen a handful of times. The rearrangement uses TRBV28 and TRBJ1-5; no reliable D call. The CDR3 length is 14 residues. V gave up 3 bases and J gave up 5 bases, with 11 bases separating them. Germline V gene lookup returns CDR1 MDHEN and CDR2 SYDVKM. The CDR3 protein is CASSFGSGDQPQHF. The CDR3 region has the DNA TGTGCCAGCAGTTTTGGGTCAGGCGATCAGCCCCAGCATTTT.